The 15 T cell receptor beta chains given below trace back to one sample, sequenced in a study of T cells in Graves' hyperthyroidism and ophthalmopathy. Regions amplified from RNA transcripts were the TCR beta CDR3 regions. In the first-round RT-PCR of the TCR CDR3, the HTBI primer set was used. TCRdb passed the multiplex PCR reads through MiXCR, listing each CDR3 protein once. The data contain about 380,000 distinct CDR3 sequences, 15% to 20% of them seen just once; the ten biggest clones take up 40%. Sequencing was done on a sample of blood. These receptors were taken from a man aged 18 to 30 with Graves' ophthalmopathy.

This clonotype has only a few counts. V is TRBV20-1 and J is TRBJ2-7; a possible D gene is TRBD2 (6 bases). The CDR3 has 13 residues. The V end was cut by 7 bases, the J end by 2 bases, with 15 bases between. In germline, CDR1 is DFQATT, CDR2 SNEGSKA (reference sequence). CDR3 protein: CSVTGGFTYEQYF. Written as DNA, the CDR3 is TGCAGTGTGACCGGGGGATTTACCTACGAGCAGTACTTC.

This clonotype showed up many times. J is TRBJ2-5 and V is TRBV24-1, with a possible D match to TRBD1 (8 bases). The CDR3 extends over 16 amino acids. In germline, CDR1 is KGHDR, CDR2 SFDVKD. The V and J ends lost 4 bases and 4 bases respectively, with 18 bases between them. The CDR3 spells CATSDPDRGGGETQYF. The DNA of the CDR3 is TGTGCCACCAGTGACCCCGACAGGGGAGGGGGAGAGACCCAGTACTTC.

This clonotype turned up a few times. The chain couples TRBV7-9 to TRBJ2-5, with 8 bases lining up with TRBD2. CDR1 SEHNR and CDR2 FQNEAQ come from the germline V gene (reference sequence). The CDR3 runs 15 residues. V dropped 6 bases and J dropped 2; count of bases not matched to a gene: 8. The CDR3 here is CASSRDSSGQETQYF. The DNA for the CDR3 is TGTGCCAGCAGTCGGGACTCTAGCGGGCAAGAGACCCAGTACTTC.

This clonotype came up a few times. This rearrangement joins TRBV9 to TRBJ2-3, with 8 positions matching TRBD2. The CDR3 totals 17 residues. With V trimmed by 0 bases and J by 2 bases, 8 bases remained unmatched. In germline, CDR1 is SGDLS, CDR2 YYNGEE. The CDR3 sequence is CASSVGLAGLYTDTQYF. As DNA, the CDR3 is TGTGCCAGCAGCGTAGGGTTAGCGGGGCTATACACAGATACGCAGTATTTT.

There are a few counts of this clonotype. CDR3 nucleotides: TGTGCCAGCAGCTTGGGCGGAGGTCCTGGAAACACCATATATTTT. This codes for CASSLGGGPGNTIYF. The chain couples TRBV7-9 to TRBJ1-3; no reliable D call. Germline CDR1 reads SEHNR; CDR2 reads FQNEAQ (reference sequence). Trimming pared 3 bases from V and 2 bases from J, leaving 11 bases between. This CDR3 is 15 amino acids long.

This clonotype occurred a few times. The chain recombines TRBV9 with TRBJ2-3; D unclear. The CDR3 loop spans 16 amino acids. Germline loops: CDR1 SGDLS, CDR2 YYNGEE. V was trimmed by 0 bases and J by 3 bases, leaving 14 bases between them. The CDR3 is CASSVDSWGVTDTQYF. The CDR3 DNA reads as TGTGCCAGCAGCGTAGATAGTTGGGGTGTGACAGATACGCAGTATTTT.

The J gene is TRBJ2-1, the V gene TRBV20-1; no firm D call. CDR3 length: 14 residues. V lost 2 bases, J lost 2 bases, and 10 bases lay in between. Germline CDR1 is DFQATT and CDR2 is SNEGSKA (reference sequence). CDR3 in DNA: TGCAGTGCTAGAACCCCGCCTACCTACAATGAGCAGTTCTTC. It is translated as CSARTPPTYNEQFF.

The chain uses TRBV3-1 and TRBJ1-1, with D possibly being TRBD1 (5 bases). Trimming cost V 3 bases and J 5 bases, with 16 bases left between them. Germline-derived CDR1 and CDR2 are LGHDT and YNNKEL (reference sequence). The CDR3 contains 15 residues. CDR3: CASSQIWRGGTEAFF. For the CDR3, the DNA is TGTGCCAGCAGCCAGATTTGGAGGGGCGGGACTGAAGCTTTCTTT. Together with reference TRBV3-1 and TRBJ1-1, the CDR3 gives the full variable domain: DTAVSQTPKYLVTQMGNDKSIKCEQNLGHDTMYWYKQDSKKFLKIMFSYNNKELIINETVPNRFSPKSPDKAHLNLHINSLELGDSAVYFCASSQIWRGGTEAFFGQGTRLTVV.

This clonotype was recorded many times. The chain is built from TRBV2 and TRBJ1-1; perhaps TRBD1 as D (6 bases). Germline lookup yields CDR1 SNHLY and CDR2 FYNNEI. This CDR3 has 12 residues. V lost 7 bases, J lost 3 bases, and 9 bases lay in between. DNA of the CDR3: TGTGCCAGCACCGCAGGGGACACTGAAGCTTTCTTT. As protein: CASTAGDTEAFF.

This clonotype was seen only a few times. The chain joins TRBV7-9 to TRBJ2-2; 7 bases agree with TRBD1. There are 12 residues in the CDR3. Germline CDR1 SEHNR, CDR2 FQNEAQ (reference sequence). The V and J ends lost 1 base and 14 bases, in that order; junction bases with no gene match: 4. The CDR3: CASSLETGYLFF. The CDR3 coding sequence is TGTGCCAGCAGCTTAGAGACAGGGTATCTGTTTTTT. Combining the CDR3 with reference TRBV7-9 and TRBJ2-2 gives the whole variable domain DTGVSQNPRHKITKRGQNVTFRCDPISEHNRLYWYRQTLGQGPEFLTYFQNEAQLEKSRLLSDRFSAERPKGSFSTLEIQRTEQGDSAMYLCASSLETGYLFFGEGSRLTVL.

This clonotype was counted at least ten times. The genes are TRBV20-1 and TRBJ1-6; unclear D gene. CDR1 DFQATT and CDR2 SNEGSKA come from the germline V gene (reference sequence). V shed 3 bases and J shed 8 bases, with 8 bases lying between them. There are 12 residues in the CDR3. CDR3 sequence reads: CSASDGDSPLHF. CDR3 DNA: TGCAGTGCTAGTGACGGGGATTCACCCCTCCACTTT.

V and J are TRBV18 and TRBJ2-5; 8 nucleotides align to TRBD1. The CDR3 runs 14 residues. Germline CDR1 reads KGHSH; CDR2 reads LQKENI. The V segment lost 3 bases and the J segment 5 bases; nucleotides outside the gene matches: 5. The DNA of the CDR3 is TGTGCCAGCTCACCCCCAGGGGGCGGGGAGACCCAGTACTTC. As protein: CASSPPGGGETQYF.

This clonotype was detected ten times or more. CDR3 sequence reads: CASSYTGTGGGEAFF. DNA for the CDR3: TGTGCCAGCAGTTACACCGGGACAGGGGGCGGTGAAGCTTTCTTT. The chain carries TRBV28 and TRBJ1-1; 12 bases line up with TRBD1. Germline CDR1 and CDR2: MDHEN and SYDVKM. The V and J ends lost 4 bases and 7 bases, in that order; junction bases with no gene match: 7. The CDR3 contains 15 residues.

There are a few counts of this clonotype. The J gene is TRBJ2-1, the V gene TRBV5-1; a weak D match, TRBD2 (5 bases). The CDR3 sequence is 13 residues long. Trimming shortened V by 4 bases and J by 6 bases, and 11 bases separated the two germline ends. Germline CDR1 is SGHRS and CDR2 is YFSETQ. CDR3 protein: CASSPDSTNEQFF. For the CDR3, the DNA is TGCGCCAGCAGCCCGGACTCTACCAATGAGCAGTTCTTC.

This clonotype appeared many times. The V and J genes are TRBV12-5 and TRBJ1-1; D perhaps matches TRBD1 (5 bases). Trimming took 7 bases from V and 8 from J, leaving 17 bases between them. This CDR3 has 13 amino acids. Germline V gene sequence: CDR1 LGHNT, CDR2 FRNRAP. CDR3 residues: CASALGPAREAFF. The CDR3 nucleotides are TGTGCTAGTGCCCTGGGGCCAGCCCGGGAAGCTTTCTTT.